This paragraph covers one T cell receptor (beta chain) sequence. Its specific antigen is unknown. No qualities accompany the bases; no much larger clone lies one base away. These data belong to a study of cytomegalovirus exposure and HLA in healthy donors listed by TCRdb under 2017. For the study in its entirety: The 550 to 750 repertoires of the first cohort and the 95 to 150 validation repertoires were produced on the same platform, according to a later analysis. Along with the approximately 650-subject first cohort, a separate validation cohort of over a hundred different subjects was used. The study aimed to test whether cataloging public T cell receptors could reveal signatures of past pathogen exposure. High-throughput TCR immunosequencing, statistical association of individual TCRs with disease status, and machine learning were combined to predict cytomegalovirus infection status. The study at large found these results: A later analysis had no HLA typing for the validation cohort, so co-occurrence there was scored across all 130 or so repertoires. A total of some 180 TCR beta chains were listed by the study as associated with cytomegalovirus. The classifier was reported to diagnose cytomegalovirus status with high specificity and sensitivity in both the original cohort and the validation cohort. It was suggested by the authors that the approach could potentially be generalized to other disease states and immunological phenotypes. While some public TCRs were present in many individuals, most TCR sequences turned up only very rarely across donors. In vitro tests confirmed that a few of the cytomegalovirus-associated TCR beta chains recognize cytomegalovirus antigens. Of the cluster scores, roughly 95% were above 0 in a later analysis, which found that TCRs clustered in the first cohort also tended to co-occur in the roughly 130 validation repertoires.

The donors belonged to the validation cohort of over a hundred subjects, which was separate from the 666-subject first cohort. Libraries were made using the immunoSEQ multiplex PCR assay. On the authors' methods: A statistical classification framework was developed to diagnose cytomegalovirus status using the catalog of TCR beta chain sequences. The table comes from immuneACCESS by way of TCRdb, which keeps in-frame sequences with V and J called. Part of the clones is missing from these tables; in studies checked, under half for an unresolved V gene and the rest for unknown reasons. That table furnishes V, J and clone size, whereas the DNA furnished D and trimming. Within this sample are over 200,000 clones, with 88% of them counted one time only. Clones ranked in the top ten supply around 3% of the sample. Sample: PBMCs. The TCR comes from a woman aged 18-35 years in good health and CMV-seronegative.

The DNA reads TGTGCCAGCAGCTACCTCACCAGGCATTCAATGAACACTGAAGCTTTCTTT. Translated, it reads CASSYLTRHSMNTEAFF. The chain is assembled from TRBV5-6 and TRBJ1-1; the D gene lacks a confident call. Looking up the germline V gene yields CDR1 SGHDT and CDR2 YYEEEE. From its cysteine to its phenylalanine, the CDR3 spans 17 amino acids. Solely the CDR3 DNA is kept, with 51 bases framed from the first base. Trimming at the junction amounts to 3 bases on V and 0 bases on J, and the germline ends lie 18 bases apart.